A selection of T cell receptor beta chains follows, all from one sample in a study of T cell responses to AZD1222 COVID-19 vaccine. Sequencing was performed with immunoSEQ multiplex PCR; in TCRdb, only in-frame clones are kept and a portion is missing. The data show about 88,000 clones, about 90% seen once. The starting material was peripheral blood, obtained on day 0 of MenACWY control vaccination. Every receptor here comes from an adult in good health. CDR3s include the opening cysteine and the closing phenylalanine or tryptophan. A D gene is named only where the DNA matches it firmly. Where a row states a size, it is once, few, many or the class of an expanded clone; other rows omit it.

v_call: TRBV7-9; clone_size: NA; d_call: NA; j_call: TRBJ1-2; cdr3_aa: CASSLEVSGGYTF; cdr3_nt: TGTGCCAGCAGCTTAGAGGTCTCCGGCGGCTACACCTTC
v_call: TRBV6-2/TRBV6-3; clone_size: once; d_call: TRBD1; j_call: TRBJ1-1; cdr3_aa: CASSPLRDRGLRTEAFF; cdr3_nt: TGTGCCAGCAGTCCCCTGAGAGACAGGGGGCTCCGAACTGAAGCTTTCTTT
v_call: TRBV6-5; clone_size: NA; d_call: NA; j_call: TRBJ1-2; cdr3_aa: CASSYSGFENGYTF; cdr3_nt: TGTGCCAGCAGTTACTCGGGGTTCGAGAATGGCTACACCTTC
v_call: TRBV9; clone_size: NA; d_call: NA; j_call: TRBJ1-5; cdr3_aa: CASSVDSGGNQPQHF; cdr3_nt: TGTGCCAGCAGCGTAGACAGCGGAGGCAATCAGCCCCAGCATTTT
v_call: TRBV5-4; clone_size: NA; d_call: NA; j_call: TRBJ2-2; cdr3_aa: CASSLALDTYNTGELFF; cdr3_nt: TGTGCCAGCAGCTTGGCCCTGGACACCTATAACACCGGGGAGCTGTTTTTT
v_call: TRBV29-1; clone_size: once; d_call: NA; j_call: TRBJ1-1; cdr3_aa: CSVEPRRQEEAFF; cdr3_nt: TGCAGCGTGGAACCTAGAAGACAGGAAGAAGCTTTCTTT
v_call: TRBV27; clone_size: NA; d_call: TRBD1; j_call: TRBJ1-6; cdr3_aa: CASSLSTGGVSPLHF; cdr3_nt: TGTGCCAGCAGTTTATCGACAGGGGGCGTCTCACCCCTCCACTTT
v_call: TRBV3-1/TRBV3-2; clone_size: NA; d_call: TRBD1; j_call: TRBJ1-3; cdr3_aa: CASSQGTGIGNTIYF; cdr3_nt: TGTGCCAGCAGCCAAGGGACAGGGATTGGAAACACCATATATTTT
v_call: TRBV7-8; clone_size: NA; d_call: NA; j_call: TRBJ2-3; cdr3_aa: CASSSTDLTDTQYF; cdr3_nt: TGTGCCAGCAGCTCTACAGATCTCACAGATACGCAGTATTTT
v_call: TRBV19; clone_size: NA; d_call: TRBD1; j_call: TRBJ2-3; cdr3_aa: CASSIETRQGSDTQYF; cdr3_nt: TGTGCCAGTAGTATAGAGACCAGACAGGGATCAGATACGCAGTATTTT
v_call: TRBV9; clone_size: NA; d_call: NA; j_call: TRBJ2-1; cdr3_aa: CASSPDLYNEQFF; cdr3_nt: TGTGCCAGCAGCCCTGATCTATACAATGAGCAGTTCTTC
v_call: TRBV28; clone_size: once; d_call: NA; j_call: TRBJ1-2; cdr3_aa: CASSLTGTNYGYTF; cdr3_nt: TGTGCCAGCAGTTTAACAGGGACGAACTATGGCTACACCTTC
v_call: TRBV19; clone_size: NA; d_call: TRBD2; j_call: TRBJ2-1; cdr3_aa: CASSLGLAGGSSYNEQFF; cdr3_nt: TGTGCCAGTAGTTTGGGACTAGCGGGAGGGAGCTCCTACAATGAGCAGTTCTTC
v_call: TRBV10-2; clone_size: NA; d_call: NA; j_call: TRBJ2-3; cdr3_aa: CASSLGRWTDTQYF; cdr3_nt: TGCGCCAGCAGTCTCGGACGATGGACAGATACGCAGTATTTT
v_call: TRBV11-3; clone_size: NA; d_call: NA; j_call: TRBJ2-5; cdr3_aa: CASSQTAETQYF; cdr3_nt: TGTGCCAGCAGCCAGACAGCAGAGACCCAGTACTTC
v_call: TRBV5-1; clone_size: NA; d_call: NA; j_call: TRBJ1-1; cdr3_aa: CASSLASDNTEAFF; cdr3_nt: TGCGCCAGCAGCTTGGCGTCGGATAACACTGAAGCTTTCTTT
v_call: TRBV11-3; clone_size: NA; d_call: NA; j_call: TRBJ2-3; cdr3_aa: CASSSRAFSSTDTQYF; cdr3_nt: TGTGCCAGCAGCTCAAGGGCCTTTTCTAGCACAGATACGCAGTATTTT
v_call: TRBV2; clone_size: NA; d_call: NA; j_call: TRBJ1-5; cdr3_aa: CASSEGVGGTQPQHF; cdr3_nt: TGTGCCAGCAGTGAGGGTGTAGGGGGAACTCAGCCCCAGCATTTT
v_call: TRBV28; clone_size: NA; d_call: TRBD1; j_call: TRBJ1-2; cdr3_aa: CASRLGTGERYGYTF; cdr3_nt: TGTGCCAGCAGGTTAGGGACAGGCGAGCGGTATGGCTACACCTTC
v_call: TRBV19; clone_size: NA; d_call: NA; j_call: TRBJ1-4; cdr3_aa: CASSMEFQEKLFF; cdr3_nt: TGTGCCAGTAGTATGGAGTTTCAAGAAAAACTGTTTTTT
v_call: TRBV6-2/TRBV6-3; clone_size: NA; d_call: TRBD1; j_call: TRBJ2-7; cdr3_aa: CASSPRDRGPSYEQYF; cdr3_nt: TGTGCCAGCAGCCCCCGGGACAGGGGACCCTCTTACGAGCAGTACTTC
v_call: TRBV6-5; clone_size: NA; d_call: TRBD1; j_call: TRBJ2-7; cdr3_aa: CASSYSGTGIYEQYF; cdr3_nt: TGTGCCAGCAGTTACTCGGGGACAGGGATTTACGAGCAGTACTTC
v_call: TRBV4-2; clone_size: NA; d_call: NA; j_call: TRBJ1-1; cdr3_aa: CASSLRMNTEAFF; cdr3_nt: TGTGCCAGCAGCCTACGGATGAACACTGAAGCTTTCTTT
v_call: TRBV20-1; clone_size: NA; d_call: NA; j_call: TRBJ1-1; cdr3_aa: CSASPHRPNTEAFF; cdr3_nt: TGCAGTGCTAGTCCCCACAGACCGAACACTGAAGCTTTCTTT
v_call: TRBV7-2; clone_size: NA; d_call: TRBD1; j_call: TRBJ2-7; cdr3_aa: CASSRDRVGEQYF; cdr3_nt: TGTGCCAGCAGCCGGGACAGGGTGGGCGAGCAGTACTTC
v_call: TRBV27; clone_size: NA; d_call: TRBD2; j_call: TRBJ2-7; cdr3_aa: CASKSWGAGEGYEQYF; cdr3_nt: TGTGCCAGCAAAAGTTGGGGAGCGGGAGAAGGGTACGAGCAGTACTTC
v_call: TRBV5-6; clone_size: NA; d_call: NA; j_call: TRBJ2-7; cdr3_aa: CASSPPGRGSSYEQYF; cdr3_nt: TGTGCCAGCAGCCCCCCCGGCAGGGGTTCCTCCTACGAGCAGTACTTC
v_call: TRBV28; clone_size: NA; d_call: TRBD1; j_call: TRBJ1-1; cdr3_aa: CASSLGTGGYTEAFF; cdr3_nt: TGTGCCAGCAGTTTAGGGACAGGGGGCTACACTGAAGCTTTCTTT
v_call: TRBV7-2; clone_size: NA; d_call: NA; j_call: TRBJ2-5; cdr3_aa: CASSLRLAKETQYF; cdr3_nt: TGTGCCAGCAGCTTAAGGCTAGCGAAAGAGACCCAGTACTTC
v_call: TRBV10-3; clone_size: NA; d_call: TRBD1; j_call: TRBJ1-2; cdr3_aa: CAISGTGTNYGYTF; cdr3_nt: TGTGCCATCAGTGGGACAGGAACTAACTATGGCTACACCTTC
v_call: TRBV6-5; clone_size: few; d_call: NA; j_call: TRBJ1-3; cdr3_aa: CASGEDISGNTIYF; cdr3_nt: TGTGCCAGCGGGGAGGACATCTCTGGAAACACCATATATTTT
v_call: TRBV29-1; clone_size: few; d_call: NA; j_call: TRBJ1-1; cdr3_aa: CSVGWGMGFDTEAFF; cdr3_nt: TGCAGCGTTGGTTGGGGTATGGGTTTTGACACTGAAGCTTTCTTT
v_call: TRBV2; clone_size: NA; d_call: NA; j_call: TRBJ1-1; cdr3_aa: CASRDGNTEAFF; cdr3_nt: TGTGCCAGTCGGGACGGGAACACTGAAGCTTTCTTT
v_call: TRBV6-5; clone_size: NA; d_call: NA; j_call: TRBJ1-1; cdr3_aa: CANSARGANTEAFF; cdr3_nt: TGTGCCAACTCGGCCCGGGGGGCGAACACTGAAGCTTTCTTT
v_call: TRBV11-2; clone_size: NA; d_call: NA; j_call: TRBJ2-3; cdr3_aa: CASSRRTLTDTQYF; cdr3_nt: TGTGCCAGCAGCCGGCGGACTCTCACAGATACGCAGTATTTT
v_call: TRBV15; clone_size: NA; d_call: NA; j_call: TRBJ2-7; cdr3_aa: CATSRDFGGYDEQYF; cdr3_nt: TGTGCCACCAGCAGAGATTTTGGGGGGTACGACGAGCAGTACTTC
v_call: TRBV6-8; clone_size: NA; d_call: TRBD1; j_call: TRBJ1-1; cdr3_aa: CASSGRPGTGGPMNTEAFF; cdr3_nt: TGTGCCAGCAGTGGCCGCCCCGGGACAGGGGGCCCCATGAACACTGAAGCTTTCTTT
v_call: TRBV19; clone_size: NA; d_call: NA; j_call: TRBJ2-3; cdr3_aa: CASRSIADTQYF; cdr3_nt: TGTGCCAGTAGGTCGATTGCAGATACGCAGTATTTT
v_call: TRBV3-1/TRBV3-2; clone_size: NA; d_call: NA; j_call: TRBJ1-4; cdr3_aa: CASAPGGFREKLFF; cdr3_nt: TGTGCCAGCGCCCCGGGGGGGTTCCGTGAAAAACTGTTTTTT
v_call: TRBV7-6; clone_size: NA; d_call: NA; j_call: TRBJ1-6; cdr3_aa: CASSLESPPDNSPLHF; cdr3_nt: TGTGCCAGCAGCTTAGAGAGTCCCCCTGATAATTCACCCCTCCACTTT
v_call: TRBV4-1; clone_size: NA; d_call: NA; j_call: TRBJ2-7; cdr3_aa: CASSQDPTGTYEQYF; cdr3_nt: TGCGCCAGCAGCCAAGATCCAACGGGAACCTACGAGCAGTACTTC
v_call: TRBV14; clone_size: NA; d_call: TRBD1; j_call: TRBJ1-6; cdr3_aa: CASSRQGSSYNSPLHF; cdr3_nt: TGTGCCAGCAGCCGACAGGGGAGCTCCTATAATTCACCCCTCCACTTT
v_call: TRBV5-1; clone_size: NA; d_call: NA; j_call: TRBJ1-1; cdr3_aa: CASSREGGGTEAFF; cdr3_nt: TGCGCCAGCAGCAGGGAGGGGGGAGGCACTGAAGCTTTCTTT
v_call: TRBV6-5; clone_size: NA; d_call: TRBD1; j_call: TRBJ1-1; cdr3_aa: CASTLRTGLNTEAFF; cdr3_nt: TGTGCCAGCACCCTCAGGACAGGGCTGAACACTGAAGCTTTCTTT
v_call: TRBV7-9; clone_size: NA; d_call: TRBD1; j_call: TRBJ2-5; cdr3_aa: CASSRRSGTGVQETQYF; cdr3_nt: TGTGCCAGCAGCCGACGGTCGGGGACAGGGGTACAAGAGACCCAGTACTTC
v_call: TRBV11-2; clone_size: few; d_call: NA; j_call: TRBJ1-1; cdr3_aa: CASSLEGWTEAFF; cdr3_nt: TGTGCCAGCAGCTTAGAAGGGTGGACTGAAGCTTTCTTT
v_call: TRBV29-1; clone_size: NA; d_call: TRBD2; j_call: TRBJ2-5; cdr3_aa: CSVSEGGETQYF; cdr3_nt: TGCAGCGTTTCTGAGGGAGGGGAGACCCAGTACTTC
v_call: TRBV5-6; clone_size: NA; d_call: NA; j_call: TRBJ1-1; cdr3_aa: CASSLGGAGTEAFF; cdr3_nt: TGTGCCAGCAGCTTGGGGGGCGCCGGCACTGAAGCTTTCTTT
v_call: TRBV29-1; clone_size: NA; d_call: NA; j_call: TRBJ2-5; cdr3_aa: CSVHPFKGGETQYF; cdr3_nt: TGCAGCGTTCACCCTTTTAAGGGTGGGGAGACCCAGTACTTC